The TCR beta chain described here comes from a study of cytomegalovirus exposure and HLA in healthy donors. As for this clone: At the DNA level, this CDR3 is encoded by other sequences in the same sample as well.

Trimming left V 5 bases short and J 3 bases short, with 10 bases between. This CDR3 is built from 13 residues. Germline V gene data show CDR1 as MNHEY and CDR2 as SVGAGI. PCR primers comprised 60 Vbeta and 13 Jbeta primers. Clones were sequenced by immunoSEQ multiplex PCR, and TCRdb holds only the in-frame ones, with some missing. This listing includes 55,000 to 80,000 clones. The source of this sequence is a man aged 40-49 years in good health and CMV-seronegative. Sequencing used PBMCs. This chain links TRBV6-5 with TRBJ1-1, with a possible D match to TRBD1 (6 bases). The CDR3 loop reads CASSPRGDTEAFF. CDR3 sequence (DNA): TGTGCCAGCAGTCCCAGGGGTGACACTGAAGCTTTCTTT.